This entry lists 30 T cell receptor beta chains sequenced from one sample in a study of blood T cell repertoires in COVID-19. Profiled with immunoSEQ multiplex PCR; TCRdb holds only in-frame clones, not every one. The sample carries about 190,000 clones, nearly 90% recorded once. Sequenced input: peripheral blood. These receptors were collected from a woman in her thirties or forties who had recovered from COVID-19.

J is TRBJ1-1 and V is TRBV28, with a weak D call TRBD1 (6 bases). Looked up from germline, CDR1 is MDHEN and CDR2 is SYDVKM. V shed 6 bases and J shed 11 bases, with 22 bases lying between them. The CDR3 is 14 amino acids. The CDR3 bases are TGTGCCAGCAGCCTCTCTCGGGACACCGAGGGTGCTTTCTTT. Protein sequence: CASSLSRDTEGAFF. The full variable domain, its missing parts supplied by reference TRBV28 and TRBJ1-1, is DVKVTQSSRYLVKRTGEKVFLECVQDMDHENMFWYRQDPGLGLRLIYFSYDVKMKEKGDIPEGYSVSREKKERFSLILESASTNQTSMYLCASSLSRDTEGAFFGQGTRLTVV.

The CDR3 loop reads CASIRPSGSSYEQYF. DNA of the CDR3: TGTGCCAGCATCCGACCTAGCGGGAGCTCCTACGAGCAGTACTTC. The gene calls are TRBV2 and TRBJ2-7, with 10 positions matching TRBD2. The CDR3 loop spans 15 amino acids. With 7 bases clipped from V and 0 bases from J, the junction kept 6 bases outside the gene matches. CDR1 and CDR2 from the germline V gene are SNHLY and FYNNEI.

V gene TRBV25-1 combines with J gene TRBJ1-1, with D unclear. The CDR3 totals 16 residues. V lost 3 bases and J lost 10, with 24 bases in between. From germline, CDR1 is MGHDK and CDR2 SYGVNS. The CDR3: CASSDTVPGGWSGAFF. The CDR3 DNA reads TGTGCCAGCAGTGACACCGTCCCAGGCGGGTGGAGTGGAGCTTTCTTT. Looking up the rest from reference TRBV25-1 and TRBJ1-1 gives the full variable domain: EADIYQTPRYLVIGTGKKITLECSQTMGHDKMYWYQQDPGMELHLIHYSYGVNSTEKGDLSSESTVSRIRTEHFPLTLESARPSHTSQYLCASSDTVPGGWSGAFFGQGTRLTVV.

J is TRBJ1-5 and V is TRBV10-3; 7 bases map to TRBD1. The CDR3 sequence is 14 residues long. Per germline, CDR1 ENHRY and CDR2 SYGVKD. Germline trimming cut 2 bases from V and 2 bases from J; bases unmatched to any gene: 0. CDR3 sequence reads: CAISEDRGNQPQHF. The DNA for the CDR3 is TGTGCCATCAGTGAGGACAGGGGCAATCAGCCCCAGCATTTT.

This chain joins TRBV9 and TRBJ2-7; 8 bases match TRBD1. This CDR3 is 15 amino acids long. J gave up 0 bases and V 2 bases, and 4 bases lay outside the gene matches. Per the germline V gene, CDR1 is SGDLS and CDR2 is YYNGEE. Written as DNA, the CDR3 is TGTGCCAGCAGCGTCGGACAGGGAGACTCCTACGAGCAGTACTTC. Protein sequence: CASSVGQGDSYEQYF.

The chain uses TRBV10-3 and TRBJ2-1, with D unclear. The CDR3 has 15 amino acids. Germline V gene lookup returns CDR1 ENHRY and CDR2 SYGVKD. V lost 3 bases, J lost 4 bases, and 13 bases lay in between. The CDR3 sequence: CAISDSGELYNEQFF. The CDR3 region has the DNA TGTGCCATCAGTGACTCCGGCGAACTATACAATGAGCAGTTCTTC.

The genes are TRBV11-2 and TRBJ2-7; a possible D gene is TRBD2 (5 bases). V dropped 4 bases and J dropped 1 base, with 17 bases sitting between them. The CDR3 covers 16 residues. The V gene's germline CDR1 is SGHAT and CDR2 FQNNGV. The CDR3 DNA is TGTGCCAGCAGCTCATTAGACGGGGAATGGTCCTACGAGCAGTACTTC. Amino acid sequence: CASSSLDGEWSYEQYF.

V gene TRBV6-5 combines with J gene TRBJ2-1; 9 bases line up with TRBD1. The CDR3 sequence is 15 residues long. In germline, CDR1 is MNHEY, CDR2 SVGAGI. V gave up 2 bases and J gave up 6 bases; unmatched junction bases: 5. The CDR3 DNA is TGTGCCAGCAGTTACCGCCCGGGACAGGGCAATGAGCAGTTCTTC. Protein product: CASSYRPGQGNEQFF.

The V gene is TRBV9, the J gene TRBJ2-4; the match to TRBD2 covers 12 bases. Per the germline V gene, CDR1 is SGDLS and CDR2 is YYNGEE. This CDR3 contains 18 residues. V trimming: 4 bases; J trimming: 6 bases; junction bases outside the gene matches: 14. CDR3 sequence: CASSPRTSGNVGVNIQYF. The CDR3 DNA reads as TGTGCCAGCAGCCCGAGGACTAGCGGGAACGTCGGGGTAAACATTCAGTACTTC. Together with reference TRBV9 and TRBJ2-4, the CDR3 gives the full variable domain: DSGVTQTPKHLITATGQRVTLRCSPRSGDLSVYWYQQSLDQGLQFLIQYYNGEERAKGNILERFSAQQFPDLHSELNLSSLELGDSALYFCASSPRTSGNVGVNIQYFGAGTRLSVL.

The chain's CDR3 is CAWSVEFGGEAFF. As DNA, the CDR3 is TGTGCCTGGAGTGTAGAATTCGGCGGTGAAGCTTTCTTT. V is TRBV30 and J is TRBJ1-1; D gene unclear. V dropped 0 bases and J dropped 7 bases, with 12 bases sitting between them. The CDR3 consists of 13 residues. Germline CDR1 GTSNPN, CDR2 SVGIG (reference sequence).

The V and J genes are TRBV28 and TRBJ2-7; TRBD1 matches 9 bases. Losses at the gene ends were 5 bases for V and 6 bases for J; bases not matched to a gene: 5. This CDR3 spans 13 amino acids. The germline V gene encodes CDR1 MDHEN and CDR2 SYDVKM. This CDR3 reads CASSATGGGEQYF. For the CDR3, the DNA is TGTGCCAGCAGTGCCACAGGGGGCGGCGAGCAGTACTTC.

The chain has TRBV5-6 and TRBJ2-1; no definite D call. Germline assignment: CDR1 SGHDT and CDR2 YYEEEE. V was pared by 4 bases and J by 2 bases, with 16 bases between. CDR3 length: 16 amino acids. In nucleotides, the CDR3 is TGTGCCAGCAGCCCCCCCGTAGAGGATCCCTACAATGAGCAGTTCTTC. This translates into CASSPPVEDPYNEQFF.

This chain uses TRBV23-1 with TRBJ1-3, with D hard to call. TRBV23-1 is an open reading frame whose function is uncertain. The CDR3 is 14 residues long. V was clipped by 4 bases and J by 4 bases, with 11 bases between them. The CDR3 reads CASSLLPLGNTIYF. CDR3 DNA: TGCGCCAGCAGTCTACTCCCCCTCGGAAACACCATATATTTT.

V gene TRBV5-1 combines with J gene TRBJ1-1, with D hard to call. V dropped 6 bases and J dropped 3 bases, with 18 bases sitting between them. This CDR3 is built from 15 residues. Germline-derived CDR1 and CDR2 are SGHRS and YFSETQ. The CDR3: CASTINGGFDTEAFF. The CDR3 region has the DNA TGCGCCAGCACCATCAACGGAGGGTTTGACACTGAAGCTTTCTTT.

V is TRBV3-1 (or the pseudogene TRBV3-2) and J is TRBJ2-7; 7 bases map to TRBD2. V trimming: 5 bases; J trimming: 1 base; junction bases outside the gene matches: 8. Per the germline V gene, CDR1 is LGHDT and CDR2 is YNNKEL (reference sequence). This CDR3 contains 15 residues. The CDR3 coding sequence is TGTGCCAGCAGCAGCCCTAGCGGCCCTTCCTACGAGCAGTACTTC. Its translation is CASSSPSGPSYEQYF.

The rearrangement uses TRBV28 and TRBJ2-1, with D perhaps matching TRBD1 (6 bases). The CDR3 is made up of 16 amino acids. The V gene lost 6 bases and the J gene lost 4 bases, with 19 bases spanning the gap. The V gene's germline CDR1 is MDHEN and CDR2 SYDVKM. The CDR3 DNA sequence: TGTGCCAGCAGCCACCAACCCCCGCAGGGGTACAATGAGCAGTTCTTC. This codes for CASSHQPPQGYNEQFF.

The chain is built from TRBV21-1 and TRBJ2-7; TRBD1 was called by the table and not checked on the DNA. TRBV21-1 is listed as a pseudogene. The CDR3 has 17 residues. The chain's CDR3 is CASSKGWGKTGGYEQYF. CDR3 sequence (DNA): TGTGCCAGCAGCAAAGGGTGGGGTAAGACAGGGGGCTACGAGCAGTACTTC.

The J gene is TRBJ2-7, the V gene TRBV28, with a weak D call TRBD2 (6 bases). Germline V gene sequence: CDR1 MDHEN, CDR2 SYDVKM. This CDR3 has 16 residues. Trimming left V 6 bases short and J 5 bases short, with 23 bases between. The CDR3 DNA reads as TGTGCCAGCAGCTTCGACCCCGGTGCGGGGAGCCACGAGCAGTACTTC. Translation: CASSFDPGAGSHEQYF.

The J gene is TRBJ1-2, the V gene TRBV5-1; 7 bases agree with TRBD1. Trimming cost V 3 bases and J 8 bases; bases outside gene matches: 13. There are 15 residues in the CDR3. CDR1 and CDR2 from the germline V gene are SGHRS and YFSETQ. The CDR3 sequence is CASSSGQIETMGYTF. The CDR3 nucleotides are TGCGCCAGCAGCTCGGGACAGATAGAAACTATGGGCTACACCTTC.

The sample holds one count of this clone. The V call is TRBV6-4, the J call TRBJ1-2, with no clear D. The V end was cut by 3 bases, the J end by 8 bases, with 10 bases between. The germline gives CDR1 MRHNA, CDR2 SNTAGT. The CDR3 sequence is 12 residues long. The CDR3 protein is CASSETSVGYTF. CDR3 in DNA: TGTGCCAGCAGTGAAACCTCAGTCGGCTACACCTTC.

The J gene is TRBJ1-1, the V gene TRBV4-3, with a weak D call TRBD1 (5 bases). The V and J ends lost 2 bases and 1 base respectively, with 8 bases between them. CDR1 LGHNA and CDR2 YSLEER come from the germline V gene. The CDR3 spans 14 residues. CDR3 bases: TGCGCCAGCAGCCAACAGACAGCGAACACTGAAGCTTTCTTT. Translated, it gives CASSQQTANTEAFF.

This chain joins TRBV29-1 and TRBJ2-3; perhaps TRBD2 as D (6 bases). The CDR3 spans 13 residues. Trimming took off 0 bases at V and 6 bases at J, with 10 bases between the two ends. The germline V gene encodes CDR1 SQVTM and CDR2 ANQGSEA. CDR3 region: CSVEDGGTDTQYF. CDR3 coding DNA: TGCAGCGTTGAAGATGGCGGGACGGATACGCAGTATTTT.

The chain is built from TRBV5-4 and TRBJ1-4; TRBD1 might be the D (5 bases). Germline values: CDR1 SGHNT, CDR2 YYREEE (reference sequence). The CDR3 loop spans 14 amino acids. Deletions cut 4 bases from V and 5 bases from J, with 12 bases between. CDR3 residues: CASSGQGPNEKLFF. The CDR3 coding sequence is TGTGCCAGCAGCGGACAAGGACCAAATGAAAAACTGTTTTTT.

The V and J genes are TRBV2 and TRBJ2-7, with 9 bases lining up with TRBD1. The V gene's germline CDR1 is SNHLY and CDR2 FYNNEI. CDR3 length: 14 amino acids. J lost 2 bases, V lost 7 bases, and 6 bases had no gene match. The CDR3 sequence: CASTAGQGPYEQYF. CDR3 coding DNA: TGTGCCAGCACCGCGGGACAGGGTCCCTACGAGCAGTACTTC.

DNA for the CDR3: TGTGCCAGCAGCCCCCCCGGGACAGGGGGGAACTATGGCTACACCTTC. This encodes CASSPPGTGGNYGYTF. V gene TRBV3-1 (or the pseudogene TRBV3-2) combines with J gene TRBJ1-2, with 11 bases aligning to TRBD1. There are 16 residues in the CDR3. The V segment lost 4 bases and the J segment 2 bases; nucleotides outside the gene matches: 6. Germline V gene data show CDR1 as LGHDT and CDR2 as YNNKEL (reference sequence).

The genes are TRBV4-1 and TRBJ2-1, with 8 bases identical to TRBD1. The germline gives CDR1 MGHRA, CDR2 YSYEKL. Trimming removed 0 bases from V and 12 bases from J; junction bases left unmatched: 10. CDR3 size: 15 residues. Written as DNA, the CDR3 is TGCGCCAGCAGCCAAGAGGGGACAGGTCTAGGCATGCAGTTCTTC. Its protein product is CASSQEGTGLGMQFF.

The CDR3 nucleotides are TGCAGCGTCCAACTAGCGGGAGCCGAGCAGTACTTC. Protein: CSVQLAGAEQYF. The chain couples TRBV29-1 to TRBJ2-7, with 11 nucleotides matching TRBD2. The CDR3 spans 12 residues. The V gene's germline CDR1 is SQVTM and CDR2 ANQGSEA. The V segment lost 6 bases and the J segment 6 bases; nucleotides outside the gene matches: 4.

The V call is TRBV13, the J call TRBJ1-2; the D gene is possibly TRBD1 (5 bases). Germline V gives CDR1 PRHDT, CDR2 FYEKMQ (reference sequence). This CDR3 comprises 12 residues. Trimming cost V 5 bases and J 6 bases, with 10 bases left between them. CDR3 region: CASSQGPDGYTF. The CDR3 region has the DNA TGTGCCAGCAGCCAGGGTCCTGATGGCTACACCTTC.

The chain couples TRBV2 to TRBJ1-5, with D unresolved. Trimming removed 1 base from V and 3 bases from J, with 7 bases in between. Germline V gene sequence: CDR1 SNHLY, CDR2 FYNNEI. The CDR3 contains 14 residues. The CDR3 DNA follows: TGTGCCAGCAGTGAAGGAGGGTTCAATCAGCCCCAGCATTTT. The encoded protein is CASSEGGFNQPQHF.

This clone was counted a few times. The V gene is TRBV2, the J gene TRBJ1-5; 7 bases are shared with TRBD1. J lost 1 base, V lost 6 bases, and 3 bases had no gene match. This CDR3 comprises 14 residues. Germline values: CDR1 SNHLY, CDR2 FYNNEI. CDR3 in DNA: TGTGCCAGCAGGGCGGACAGGAGCAATCAGCCCCAGCATTTT. It encodes CASRADRSNQPQHF.